This is a list of T cell receptor beta chains from one sample in a study of shared clonotypes between healthy human individuals. This table comes from immunoSEQ multiplex PCR, and its TCRdb copy is limited to in-frame clones, with some not included. In the table there are about 2.3 million clones, about 92% of which are singletons. What was sequenced was naive CD4+ T cells from PBMCs. Receptor source: a man aged 18 to 29 in good health. Some clones in this sample may be carry-over from other donors' samples. Both conserved end residues are part of each CDR3. Each record gives: clone size, CDR3 length, V gene, J gene, D gene, CDR3 DNA, CDR3 protein. D genes are given only for firm matches. Clone size is shown for a subset of rows, as once, few, many or a class of expanded clone.

.,13,TRBV10-3,TRBJ1-2,TRBD1,TGTGCCACCGGGACAGGGATCAACTATGGCTACACCTTC,CATGTGINYGYTF
once,13,TRBV10-3,TRBJ2-7,.,TGTGCCATACAGAGGGGCCCGGGGAACGAGCAGTACTTC,CAIQRGPGNEQYF
.,10,TRBV27,TRBJ2-1,.,TGTGCCAGCACCCCCCGGGGGCAGTTCTTC,CASTPRGQFF
once,15,TRBV6-6,TRBJ2-7,TRBD1,TGTGCCAGCAGTTACTCACAGGGGCTACACTACGAGCAGTACTTC,CASSYSQGLHYEQYF
.,13,TRBV11-3,TRBJ2-1,.,TGTGCCAGCAGCTCCGGGGGTGAGAATGAGCAGTTCTTC,CASSSGGENEQFF
.,13,TRBV29-1,TRBJ2-1,.,TGCAGCGTTGTCGGGGCCTCTTACAATGAGCAGTTCTTC,CSVVGASYNEQFF
.,16,TRBV5-8,TRBJ2-5,TRBD2,TGTGCCAGCAGCCCCGGGACTAGCGGGCCTCAAGAGACCCAGTACTTC,CASSPGTSGPQETQYF
.,15,TRBV6-4,TRBJ2-3,TRBD2,TGTGCCAGCAGTGACCGCGGGAGCATAAGCGATACGCAGTATTTT,CASSDRGSISDTQYF
once,16,TRBV6-5,TRBJ1-2,TRBD1,TGTGCCAGCAGTTACATCGGGACAGGGATTAACTATGGCTACACCTTC,CASSYIGTGINYGYTF
.,16,TRBV18,TRBJ2-7,TRBD2,TGTGCCAGCTCACCCCTGACTAGCGGGAGCTCCTACGAGCAGTACTTC,CASSPLTSGSSYEQYF
.,17,TRBV4-1,TRBJ2-7,TRBD1,TGCGCCAGCAGCCAAGGCGAGAGGACAGGCCGCTCCTACGAGCAGTACTTC,CASSQGERTGRSYEQYF
.,15,TRBV5-1,TRBJ2-3,TRBD1,TGCGCCAGCAGCTCGGACAGGGCATTCACAGATACGCAGTATTTT,CASSSDRAFTDTQYF
.,15,TRBV7-8,TRBJ2-5,.,TGTGCCAGCAGCTTTTGGGGCAGGGACCAAGAGACCCAGTACTTC,CASSFWGRDQETQYF
.,14,TRBV5-1,TRBJ1-1,.,TGCGCCAGCGCACCGGGACCCTCAAACACTGAAGCTTTCTTT,CASAPGPSNTEAFF
few,15,TRBV4-3,TRBJ1-5,.,TGCGCCAGCAGCCAAGACGGGCAGGGCAGTCAGCCCCAGCATTTT,CASSQDGQGSQPQHF
.,15,TRBV7-8,TRBJ2-7,TRBD1,TGTGCCAGCAGCGAGAACACAGGGGGCTTCCACGAGCAGTACTTC,CASSENTGGFHEQYF
.,14,TRBV30,TRBJ2-5,.,TGTGCCTGGACAGCGGGAAGGGGGGAAGAGACCCAGTACTTC,CAWTAGRGEETQYF
once,14,TRBV6-1,TRBJ2-4,.,TGTGCCAGCCGGCCCGTGGGGACCCTAAACATTCAGTACTTC,CASRPVGTLNIQYF
.,12,TRBV30,TRBJ1-1,.,TGTGCCTGGAGTGTAAGGCCCACTGAAGCTTTCTTT,CAWSVRPTEAFF
.,16,TRBV28,TRBJ1-5,TRBD1,TGTGCCAGCAGGCCACCCACAGGGGTAGGTAATCAGCCCCAGCATTTT,CASRPPTGVGNQPQHF
.,17,TRBV28,TRBJ1-2,.,TGTGCCAGCAGTTACAGGGACACCATGCTCTCTAACTATGGCTACACCTTC,CASSYRDTMLSNYGYTF
.,13,TRBV13,TRBJ2-7,.,TGTGCCAGCAGGCACAGGGAAGCCTACGAGCAGTACTTC,CASRHREAYEQYF
.,11,TRBV20-1,TRBJ1-1,.,TGCAGTGCAACTGACAGGCTTGAAGCTTTCTTT,CSATDRLEAFF
.,14,TRBV12-5,TRBJ2-2,.,TGTGCTAGTGGTTTGTTCCCATTGATTGGGGAGCTGTTTTTT,CASGLFPLIGELFF
.,16,TRBV27,TRBJ1-5,.,TGTGCCAGCAGTTTATCAGCAGGGGCAGGCAATCAGCCCCAGCATTTT,CASSLSAGAGNQPQHF